These T cell receptor beta chains were read from a single sample in a study of cytomegalovirus exposure and HLA in healthy donors. The assay was immunoSEQ multiplex PCR, and TCRdb's table has in-frame clones only and misses some. Of 150,000 to 200,000 clones in the sample, around 85% are singletons; the top ten hold less than 2.5%. The sequenced material came from PBMCs. These receptors came from a woman aged 50 to 60 in good health and CMV-seronegative. CDR3s include the opening cysteine and the closing phenylalanine or tryptophan. The D gene is left open where the match is weak. Size is omitted from some rows. Given values are once, few, many or a class for expanded clones.

>TRBD1|TRBV30|NA|TRBJ1-2
CAWTLTGESGYTF
TGTGCCTGGACCCTGACAGGGGAGAGTGGCTACACCTTC
>NA|TRBV28|NA|TRBJ1-2
CASSNELKGVTGYTF
TGTGCCAGCAGCAATGAACTTAAAGGGGTAACTGGCTACACCTTC
>TRBD2|TRBV2|NA|TRBJ2-7
CASSGPGGTYEQYF
TGTGCCAGCAGTGGGCCGGGAGGAACCTACGAGCAGTACTTC
>TRBD2|TRBV18|few|TRBJ2-7
CASSPHGVAGADEQYF
TGTGCCAGCTCACCCCATGGGGTAGCGGGAGCGGACGAGCAGTACTTC
>TRBD2|TRBV27|NA|TRBJ2-3
CASREAGGPKDTQYF
TGTGCCAGCAGGGAGGCGGGAGGGCCAAAAGATACGCAGTATTTT
>TRBD1|TRBV5-1|NA|TRBJ1-2
CASSWDSAGYTF
TGCGCCAGCAGCTGGGACAGCGCTGGCTACACCTTC
>TRBD1|TRBV7-9|NA|TRBJ1-2
CASSPSLTGALVGYTF
TGTGCCAGCAGCCCTAGTCTCACAGGGGCACTGGTTGGCTACACCTTC
>TRBD2|TRBV7-2|few|TRBJ2-3
CASSRSGITDTQYF
TGTGCCAGCAGCCGCAGCGGGATCACAGATACGCAGTATTTT
>TRBD1|TRBV7-9|NA|TRBJ1-4
CASSFSGTGTEKLFF
TGTGCCAGCAGCTTCTCCGGGACAGGGACTGAAAAACTGTTTTTT
>NA|TRBV7-9|NA|TRBJ1-2
CASSPSSARYGYTF
TGTGCCAGCAGCCCCAGCAGCGCTAGGTATGGCTACACCTTC
>NA|TRBV10-3|NA|TRBJ1-5
CAISDQTVSNQPQHF
TGTGCCATCAGTGATCAAACGGTCAGCAATCAGCCCCAGCATTTT
>NA|TRBV6-1|NA|TRBJ2-7
CASNTLTGYEQYF
TGTGCCAGCAACACTTTGACTGGCTACGAGCAGTACTTC
>TRBD2|TRBV5-1|NA|TRBJ2-7
CASSPRGGATYEQYF
TGCGCCAGCAGCCCCCGGGGAGGGGCGACCTACGAGCAGTACTTC
>NA|TRBV19|NA|TRBJ2-3
CASSSETTDTQYF
TGTGCCAGTAGTAGCGAAACCACAGATACGCAGTATTTT
>NA|TRBV28|few|TRBJ1-1
CASSLLSDTEAFF
TGTGCCAGCAGTTTACTTAGTGACACTGAAGCTTTCTTT
>TRBD1|TRBV28|few|TRBJ2-5
CASSLVQGAATETQYF
TGTGCCAGCAGTTTAGTCCAGGGGGCGGCCACAGAGACCCAGTACTTC
>NA|TRBV19|few|TRBJ1-2
CASSTRGISKGYTF
TGTGCCAGTAGTACCAGGGGTATTTCTAAGGGCTACACCTTC
>NA|TRBV19|NA|TRBJ2-7
CASRQGDEQYF
TGTGCCAGTAGACAGGGAGACGAGCAGTACTTC
>TRBD1|TRBV7-3|NA|TRBJ1-1
CASSPRQGVGTEAFF
TGTGCCAGCAGCCCAAGACAGGGAGTAGGGACTGAAGCTTTCTTT
>TRBD1|TRBV6-1|NA|TRBJ1-1
CASSEGDRGFITEAFF
TGTGCCAGCAGTGAAGGAGACAGGGGGTTTATTACTGAAGCTTTCTTT
>TRBD1|TRBV10-3|NA|TRBJ1-5
CAISERQGASQPQHF
TGTGCCATCAGTGAACGACAGGGGGCGAGTCAGCCCCAGCATTTT
>NA|TRBV6-6|NA|TRBJ1-4
CASSRAGGPNEKLFF
TGTGCCAGCAGCCGGGCCGGGGGGCCTAATGAAAAACTGTTTTTT
>TRBD2|TRBV28|once|TRBJ2-7
CASSLSLAGAYEQYF
TGTGCCAGCAGTTTATCCCTAGCGGGAGCCTACGAGCAGTACTTC
>NA|TRBV10-1|once|TRBJ1-2
CASSETTNYGYTF
TGCGCCAGCAGTGAGACAACTAACTATGGCTACACCTTC
>NA|TRBV27|NA|TRBJ2-7
CASSLIPWAYEQYF
TGTGCCAGCAGTTTGATTCCCTGGGCCTACGAGCAGTACTTC
>NA|TRBV14|NA|TRBJ2-4
CASSKSPLRQAGHIQYF
TGTGCCAGCAGCAAGTCCCCCCTAAGACAGGCCGGGCACATTCAGTACTTC
>NA|TRBV28|NA|TRBJ2-3
CASSRAGSRDTQYF
TGTGCCAGTTCAAGGGCGGGATCGAGAGATACGCAGTATTTT
>TRBD1|TRBV28|NA|TRBJ1-2
CASSLGQPYGYTF
TGTGCCAGCAGCCTGGGACAGCCCTATGGCTACACCTTC
>NA|TRBV5-5|NA|TRBJ2-3
CASSFSGVTDTQYF
TGTGCCAGCAGCTTTAGCGGAGTCACAGATACGCAGTATTTT
>NA|TRBV6-6|NA|TRBJ1-3
CASSYEGLLSGNTIYF
TGTGCCAGCAGTTACGAGGGATTACTCTCTGGAAACACCATATATTTT
>TRBD1|TRBV28|NA|TRBJ2-1
CASSAGGQIDNEQFF
TGTGCCAGCAGCGCAGGGGGACAGATAGACAATGAGCAGTTCTTC
>NA|TRBV6-5|once|TRBJ1-1
CASSYSEGYNTEAFF
TGTGCCAGCAGTTACTCGGAGGGTTACAACACTGAAGCTTTCTTT
>TRBD2|TRBV19|NA|TRBJ2-7
CATREGFEQYF
TGTGCCACAAGGGAGGGCTTTGAGCAGTACTTC
>TRBD2|TRBV10-3|NA|TRBJ2-3
CAISESILAGGSDTQYF
TGTGCCATCAGTGAGTCAATACTAGCGGGAGGGTCAGATACGCAGTATTTT
>TRBD2|TRBV27|few|TRBJ2-3
CASTSRDYGDTQYF
TGTGCCAGCACCTCTAGGGACTATGGAGATACGCAGTATTTT
>TRBD2|TRBV7-6|NA|TRBJ2-3
CASSLRASGLTDTQYF
TGTGCCAGCAGCTTAAGGGCTAGCGGACTCACAGATACGCAGTATTTT
>NA|TRBV4-1|NA|TRBJ2-7
CASSQEGRGITEQYF
TGCGCCAGCAGCCAAGAAGGTAGGGGAATTACCGAGCAGTACTTC
>TRBD1|TRBV29-1|few|TRBJ2-7
CSVMGDRAPYEQYF
TGCAGCGTTATGGGGGACAGGGCTCCCTACGAGCAGTACTTC
>TRBD1|TRBV5-1|NA|TRBJ2-1
CASSLVLGQFREQFF
TGCGCCAGCAGCTTGGTATTGGGACAGTTTAGGGAGCAGTTCTTC
>TRBD2|TRBV2|NA|TRBJ2-3
CAAAGGQRTDTQYF
TGTGCAGCAGCGGGGGGGCAGCGCACAGATACGCAGTATTTT
>NA|TRBV6-6|NA|TRBJ1-4
CASSTPNRATNEKLFF
TGTGCCAGCAGTACCCCCAACAGGGCAACTAATGAAAAACTGTTTTTT
>TRBD2|TRBV2|NA|TRBJ2-7
CASRPSGIPYEQYF
TGTGCCAGCAGACCCAGCGGGATCCCTTACGAGCAGTACTTC
>TRBD1|TRBV4-1|NA|TRBJ1-1
CASSQYDRGRFLNTEAFF
TGCGCCAGCAGCCAGTATGACAGGGGGCGTTTCCTGAACACTGAAGCTTTCTTT
>NA|TRBV28|NA|TRBJ1-4
CASSLEGTSTNEKLFF
TGTGCCAGCAGTTTAGAGGGGACATCAACTAATGAAAAACTGTTTTTT
>TRBD1|TRBV6-5|NA|TRBJ1-2
CASSRDRGYGYTF
TGTGCCAGCAGTCGGGACAGAGGGTATGGCTACACCTTC
>TRBD2|TRBV4-1|NA|TRBJ2-3
CASSLRLAGGVLNTQYF
TGCGCCAGCAGCCTCAGACTAGCGGGAGGTGTTTTGAATACGCAGTATTTT
>NA|TRBV5-4|NA|TRBJ2-7
CASSLPRGSTYEQYF
TGTGCCAGCAGCTTGCCCCGGGGATCCACCTACGAGCAGTACTTC
>TRBD1|TRBV5-5|NA|TRBJ1-2
CASSPPGWDSDGYTF
TGTGCCAGCAGCCCCCCAGGGTGGGACAGCGATGGCTACACCTTC
>TRBD2|TRBV5-1|NA|TRBJ2-7
CASSLGGGCVYEQYF
TGCGCCAGCAGCTTGGGGGGGGGTTGCGTTTACGAGCAGTACTTC
>TRBD2|TRBV9|NA|TRBJ2-7
CASSTRTSGREQYF
TGTGCCAGCAGCACCAGGACTAGCGGGAGGGAGCAGTACTTC
>NA|TRBV4-3|once|TRBJ1-2
CASSLTQFEDGYTF
TGCGCCAGCAGCCTGACCCAATTCGAGGATGGCTACACCTTC
>TRBD2|TRBV9|NA|TRBJ2-5
CASSVTSGGRGGETQYF
TGTGCCAGCAGCGTCACTAGCGGGGGCCGAGGGGGAGAGACCCAGTACTTC